What follows describes a single T cell receptor (beta chain). This sample was included in a study of blood T cell repertoires in COVID-19. Whole-study context: In each case, the material was cDNA or gDNA derived from T cells, B-cell-depleted T cells, or PBMCs.

Looked up from germline, CDR1 is SGHTA and CDR2 is FQGTGA. Trimming removed 5 bases from V and 5 bases from J; junction bases left unmatched: 7. The CDR3 sequence is 15 residues long. Profiling relied on immunoSEQ multiplex PCR, and the TCRdb table lists in-frame clones only, not all of them. The sample lists 250,000 to 300,000 clones; 89% were seen once. This chain joins TRBV7-3 and TRBJ2-1; the match to TRBD2 covers 9 bases. Input material: PBMCs or T cells enriched from blood (not recorded which). This receptor was identified in a woman aged 55-75 years who had recovered from COVID-19. The CDR3 nucleotides read TGTGCCAGCAGCCTAGCGGGGAGACATAACAATGAGCAGTTCTTC. This encodes CASSLAGRHNNEQFF. The full variable domain, its missing parts supplied by reference TRBV7-3 and TRBJ2-1, is GAGVSQTPSNKVTEKGKYVELRCDPISGHTALYWYRQSLGQGPEFLIYFQGTGAADDSGLPNDRFFAVRPEGSVSTLKIQRTERGDSAVYLCASSLAGRHNNEQFFGPGTRLTVL.